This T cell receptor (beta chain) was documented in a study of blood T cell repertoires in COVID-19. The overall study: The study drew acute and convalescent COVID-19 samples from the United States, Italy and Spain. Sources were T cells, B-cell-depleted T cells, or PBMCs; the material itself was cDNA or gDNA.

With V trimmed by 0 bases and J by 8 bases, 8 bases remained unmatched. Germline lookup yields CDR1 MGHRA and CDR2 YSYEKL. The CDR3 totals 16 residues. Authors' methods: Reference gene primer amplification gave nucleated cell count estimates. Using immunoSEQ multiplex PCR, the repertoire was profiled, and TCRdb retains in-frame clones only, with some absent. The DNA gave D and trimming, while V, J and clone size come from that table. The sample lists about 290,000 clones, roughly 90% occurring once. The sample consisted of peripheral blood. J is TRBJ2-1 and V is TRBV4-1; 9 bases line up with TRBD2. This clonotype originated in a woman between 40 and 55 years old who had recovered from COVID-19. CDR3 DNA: TGCGCCAGCAGCCAAGATTTCCAGCTAGCGGGATATGAGCAGTTCTTC. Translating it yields CASSQDFQLAGYEQFF.